This T cell receptor beta chain was recorded in a study of CD8 T cells in Susac syndrome. Findings and caveats of the study: TCR sequencing and HLA analysis covered a relatively small number of individuals.

RNA, at about 0.5 to 1 ug, was reverse transcribed with random hexamers. The amplification used immunoSEQ multiplex PCR on TCR beta CDR3; it spanned 54 Vbeta and 13 Jbeta. MiXCR was run by TCRdb on the immunoSEQ multiplex PCR reads, yielding one entry per CDR3 protein. The table has about 430,000 distinct CDR3 sequences, approximately 85% seen once. Germline V gene sequence: CDR1 MRHNA, CDR2 SNTAGT. The trim removed 4 bases at V and 8 bases at J, leaving 5 bases unmatched. The CDR3 is 15 amino acids. To note about this clonotype: Its antigen is unknown.

The multiple sclerosis controls comprised treatment-naive patients whose relapsing-remitting disease was stable or active. TEMRA cells were FACS-enriched, with CD8+ and CD4+ T cells isolated negatively. Sequenced: CD8+ T cells from PBMCs. The source is a human donor with multiple sclerosis. This sequence joins TRBV6-4 and TRBJ2-1; 13 positions match TRBD2. DNA for the CDR3: TGTGCCAGCAGTGGGACTAGCGGGAGAAGGGATGAGCAGTTCTTC. This gives the protein CASSGTSGRRDEQFF.